The following is a TCR beta chain sequence with its context. This entry belongs to a study of T-cell reconstitution after alpha-beta-depleted transplantation in children. Researchers prepared the TCRbeta library using unique molecular identifiers, the study reports. TCRdb re-analysed the PCR reads in MiXCR, keeping a single row per CDR3 protein. The sample has approximately 640,000 distinct CDR3 sequences, 15% to 20% seen once. The CDR3 loop spans 13 amino acids. V was cut by 4 bases and J by 5 bases, with 14 bases left in between. Per the germline V gene, CDR1 is DFQATT and CDR2 is SNEGSKA (reference sequence).

Sequencing used PBMCs from the stem cell graft donor, obtained from the stem cell graft. The sequence derives from a human donor who donated a stem cell graft to a child with acute myeloid leukemia. The J gene is TRBJ1-2, the V gene TRBV20-1, with D possibly matching TRBD1 (5 bases). CDR3: CSATAGWEYGYTF. The CDR3 DNA reads TGCAGTGCTACGGCAGGGTGGGAGTATGGCTACACCTTC.